Listed here are 16 T cell receptor beta chains from one sample, sequenced in a study of T cell repertoires in cytomegalovirus infection. TCRdb reanalysed the reads using MiXCR and keeps one entry per CDR3 protein. Counted here are 560,000 or so distinct CDR3 sequences, 16% occurring once; the ten biggest clones make up 20% to 30%. Sequencing used CD8+ T cells from PBMCs. The receptors originated from a human donor in good health (CMV status not recorded). Some clones in this sample may be carry-over from other donors' samples.

This clonotype was counted at least ten times. The gene calls are TRBV6-1 and TRBJ1-5; D gene unclear. CDR1 and CDR2 (germline): MNHNS, SASEGT. This CDR3 comprises 14 residues. The V end lost 6 bases, the J end lost 4 bases, and 13 bases lay between the germline ends. The CDR3 loop reads CASSKNGGNQPQHF. Here the CDR3 DNA reads TGTGCCAGCAGCAAAAACGGAGGGAATCAGCCCCAGCATTTT.

V is TRBV6-1 and J is TRBJ2-7; TRBD1 matches 10 bases. This CDR3 is 14 amino acids long. Germline V gene lookup returns CDR1 MNHNS and CDR2 SASEGT. V dropped 7 bases and J dropped 6; count of bases not matched to a gene: 9. The CDR3 region is CASNPGTGAGEQYF. Written as DNA, the CDR3 is TGTGCCAGCAATCCCGGGACAGGGGCTGGCGAGCAGTACTTC.

This clonotype has only a few counts. The V gene is TRBV29-1, the J gene TRBJ1-2; D perhaps matches TRBD1 (5 bases). This CDR3 has 12 residues. Germline CDR1 is SQVTM and CDR2 is ANQGSEA. V was cut by 5 bases and J by 7 bases, with 14 bases left in between. The CDR3 protein is CSVIPQGGGYTF. For the CDR3, the DNA is TGCAGCGTTATACCTCAGGGTGGTGGCTACACCTTC.

Regarding this clonotype: Since a much larger clone is just one base distant, this may be a read error. This chain links TRBV7-6 with TRBJ2-1; 9 nucleotides align to TRBD1. Germline V CDR1 and CDR2: SGHVS, FNYEAQ. The CDR3 spans 16 residues. The J segment lost 2 bases and the V segment lost 4 bases, leaving 6 bases of the junction unmatched. The CDR3 bases are TGTGCCAGCAGCTCCCGGACAGGGGATACCTACAATGAGCAGTTCTTC. Protein sequence: CASSSRTGDTYNEQFF.

This clonotype was counted only a few times. The V call is TRBV20-1, the J call TRBJ2-1, with 10 bases that match TRBD2. This CDR3 contains 17 residues. Germline CDR1 and CDR2: DFQATT and SNEGSKA (reference sequence). With V trimmed by 3 bases and J by 1 base, 9 bases remained unmatched. CDR3 loop: CSASTKLAGVSYNEQFF. CDR3 DNA: TGCAGTGCTAGCACTAAGCTAGCGGGAGTTTCCTACAATGAGCAGTTCTTC.

V usage is TRBV10-3 and J usage is TRBJ2-2; 8 bases line up with TRBD2. There are 12 residues in the CDR3. Germline CDR1 reads ENHRY; CDR2 reads SYGVKD. With V trimmed by 11 bases and J by 3 bases, 2 bases remained unmatched. CDR3 sequence reads: CAHGRDTGELFF. For the CDR3, the DNA is TGTGCCCACGGGAGGGACACCGGGGAGCTGTTTTTT.

At least ten counts were recorded for this clonotype. The gene calls are TRBV7-3 and TRBJ2-5, with TRBD2 identical over 7 bases. The CDR3 runs to 15 residues. Germline V gene data show CDR1 as SGHTA and CDR2 as FQGTGA. J lost 1 base, V lost 5 bases, and 7 bases had no gene match. This CDR3 reads CASSPESGVQETQYF. The CDR3 DNA is TGTGCCAGCAGCCCAGAGAGCGGGGTCCAAGAGACCCAGTACTTC.

The chain employs TRBV19 and TRBJ2-7; D ambiguous. The germline V and J ends were trimmed by 5 bases and 0 bases, with 14 bases remaining between them. The CDR3 sequence is 15 residues long. CDR1 is LNHDA, CDR2 SQIVND, per germline (reference sequence). CDR3 region: CASSPSPTPSYEQYF. The CDR3 DNA is TGTGCCAGTAGTCCATCACCGACACCCTCCTACGAGCAGTACTTC.

This clonotype has ten or more counts. The J gene is TRBJ2-1, the V gene TRBV28; D perhaps matches TRBD1 (5 bases). Germline CDR1 and CDR2: MDHEN and SYDVKM. The CDR3 runs to 14 residues. Trimming shortened V by 4 bases and J by 0 bases, and 7 bases separated the two germline ends. CDR3 coding DNA: TGTGCCAGCAGTTCCAGGGTCTCCTACAATGAGCAGTTCTTC. As protein: CASSSRVSYNEQFF.

The chain is built from TRBV11-2 and TRBJ2-7, with TRBD2 matching over 7 bases. This CDR3 comprises 13 residues. Germline lookup yields CDR1 SGHAT and CDR2 FQNNGV. The V segment lost 2 bases and the J segment 6 bases; nucleotides outside the gene matches: 4. The CDR3 bases are TGTGCCAGCAGCTTAAGGTGGGAGGGCGAGCAGTACTTC. Translating it yields CASSLRWEGEQYF.

A remark on this clonotype: At one boundary the junction diverges from the germline segment, which might be a read error. The chain carries TRBV12-3 or TRBV12-4 and TRBJ2-1; possibly TRBD2 for D (5 bases). This CDR3 has 15 residues. The CDR3 region is CARSLGGQSYNEQFF. The CDR3 DNA reads TGTGCCAGAAGTTTAGGCGGGCAGTCCTACAATGAGCAGTTCTTC.

In its sample, this clonotype was seen a few times. V and J are TRBV7-6 and TRBJ2-2, with D hard to call. This CDR3 is 13 amino acids long. CDR1 and CDR2 (germline): SGHVS, FNYEAQ. V was cut by 2 bases and J by 6 bases, with 7 bases left in between. CDR3 nucleotides: TGTGCCAGCAGCTTATCCAGCCCCGGGGAGCTGTTTTTT. Protein: CASSLSSPGELFF.

This clonotype was found many times. This sequence joins TRBV12-5 and TRBJ1-1; no definite D call. Trimming took off 1 base at V and 0 bases at J, with 3 bases between the two ends. The germline gives CDR1 LGHNT, CDR2 FRNRAP. The length of the CDR3 is 13 residues. The CDR3 reads CASGLDLNTEAFF. The CDR3 bases are TGTGCTAGTGGTTTGGATTTGAACACTGAAGCTTTCTTT.

This clonotype was seen many times. The chain carries TRBV12-3 or TRBV12-4 and TRBJ1-3; D unclear. The V gene lost 6 bases and the J gene lost 4 bases, with 10 bases spanning the gap. CDR3 length equals 13 residues. The CDR3 reads CASSTLGGNTIYF. The CDR3 DNA reads TGTGCCAGCAGCACCCTAGGGGGAAACACCATATATTTT.

This clonotype was detected ten times or more. The V call is TRBV6-1, the J call TRBJ2-7; D uncertain. Per germline, CDR1 MNHNS and CDR2 SASEGT. Trimming left V 5 bases short and J 0 bases short, with 20 bases between. The CDR3 contains 17 residues. CDR3 in DNA: TGTGCCAGCAGTCTTCAAGGGCCCAGGTCTGGCTCCTACGAGCAGTACTTC. Protein sequence: CASSLQGPRSGSYEQYF.

Only a few counts were recorded for this clonotype. The genes are TRBV28 and TRBJ1-1; 8 bases match TRBD1. CDR3 length: 13 residues. The V segment lost 7 bases and the J segment 5 bases; nucleotides outside the gene matches: 6. Germline assignment: CDR1 MDHEN and CDR2 SYDVKM. CDR3 loop: CASTLQGGTEAFF. In DNA, the CDR3 is TGTGCCAGCACCCTACAGGGGGGGACTGAAGCTTTCTTT.